The TCR beta chain under discussion was sequenced for a study of PD-L1 blockade in urothelial cancer. For the study at large: Patients went on atezolizumab in the mid-2010s, receiving 1,200 mg intravenously every 3 weeks. Investigators checked blood 3 weeks (second dose) and 6 weeks after treatment start.

Sequencing used immunoSEQ multiplex PCR; TCRdb keeps in-frame clones, though not all of them. The sample has tens of thousands of clones, about 89% seen once. Trimming left V 0 bases short and J 4 bases short, with 14 bases between. The CDR3 is 16 residues long. Germline lookup yields CDR1 SGHRS and CDR2 YFSETQ. J is TRBJ2-1 and V is TRBV5-1; TRBD2 is a possible D gene (5 bases). Sequencing used PBMCs, obtained around atezolizumab (anti-PD-L1) treatment. This clonotype was sampled from a man aged 55-75 years with urothelial cancer. In nucleotides, the CDR3 is TGCGCCAGCAGCTTGGCTGGCGGGCTGGAATACAATGAGCAGTTCTTC. This gives the protein CASSLAGGLEYNEQFF.